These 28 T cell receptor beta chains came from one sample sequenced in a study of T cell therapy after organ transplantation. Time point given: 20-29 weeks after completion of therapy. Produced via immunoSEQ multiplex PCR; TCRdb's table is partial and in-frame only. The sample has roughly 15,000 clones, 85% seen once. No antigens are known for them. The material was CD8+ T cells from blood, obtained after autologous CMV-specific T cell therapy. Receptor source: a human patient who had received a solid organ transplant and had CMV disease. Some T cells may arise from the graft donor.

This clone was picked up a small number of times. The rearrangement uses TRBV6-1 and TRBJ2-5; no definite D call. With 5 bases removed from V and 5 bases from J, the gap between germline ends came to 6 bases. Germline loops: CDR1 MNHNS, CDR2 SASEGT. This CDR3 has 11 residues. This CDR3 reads CASSYPETQYF. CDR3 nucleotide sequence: TGTGCCAGCAGTTATCCCGAGACCCAGTACTTC.

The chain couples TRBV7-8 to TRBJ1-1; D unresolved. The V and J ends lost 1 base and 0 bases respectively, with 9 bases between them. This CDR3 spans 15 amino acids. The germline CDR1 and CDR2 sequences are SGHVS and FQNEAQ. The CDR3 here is CASSLVGGLNTEAFF. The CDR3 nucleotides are TGTGCCAGCAGCTTAGTCGGCGGATTGAACACTGAAGCTTTCTTT.

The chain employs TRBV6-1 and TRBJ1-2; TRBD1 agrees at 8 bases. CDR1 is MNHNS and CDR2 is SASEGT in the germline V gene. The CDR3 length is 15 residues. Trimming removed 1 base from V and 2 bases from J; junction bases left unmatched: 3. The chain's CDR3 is CASSEEGQGNYGYTF. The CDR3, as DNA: TGTGCCAGCAGTGAAGAAGGACAGGGAAACTATGGCTACACCTTC.

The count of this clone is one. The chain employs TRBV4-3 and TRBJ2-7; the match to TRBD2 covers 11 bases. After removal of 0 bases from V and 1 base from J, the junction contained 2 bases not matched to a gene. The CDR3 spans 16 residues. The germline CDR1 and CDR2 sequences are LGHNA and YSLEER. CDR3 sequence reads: CASSQDSSGGSYEQYF. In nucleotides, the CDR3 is TGCGCCAGCAGCCAAGATTCTAGCGGGGGGTCCTACGAGCAGTACTTC.

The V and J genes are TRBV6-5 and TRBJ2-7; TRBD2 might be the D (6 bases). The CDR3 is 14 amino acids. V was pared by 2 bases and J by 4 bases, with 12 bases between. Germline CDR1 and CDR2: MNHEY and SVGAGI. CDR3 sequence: CASSYGGFGYEQYF. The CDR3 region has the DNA TGTGCCAGCAGTTACGGGGGGTTCGGGTACGAGCAGTACTTC.

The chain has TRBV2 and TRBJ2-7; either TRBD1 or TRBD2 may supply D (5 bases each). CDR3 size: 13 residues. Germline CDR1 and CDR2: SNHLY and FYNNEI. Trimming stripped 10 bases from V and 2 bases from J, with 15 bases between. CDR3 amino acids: CATSRETAYEQYF. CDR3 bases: TGTGCCACCTCGAGGGAGACAGCCTACGAGCAGTACTTC.

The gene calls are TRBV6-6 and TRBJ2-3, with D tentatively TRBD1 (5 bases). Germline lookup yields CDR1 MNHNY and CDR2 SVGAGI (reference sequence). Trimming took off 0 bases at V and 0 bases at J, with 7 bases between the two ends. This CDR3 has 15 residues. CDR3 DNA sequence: TGTGCCAGCAGTTACTCTGGGGCTAGCACAGATACGCAGTATTTT. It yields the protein CASSYSGASTDTQYF.

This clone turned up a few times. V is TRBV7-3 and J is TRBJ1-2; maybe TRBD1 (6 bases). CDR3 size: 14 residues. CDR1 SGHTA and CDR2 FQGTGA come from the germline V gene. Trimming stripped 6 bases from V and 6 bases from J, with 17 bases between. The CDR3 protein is CASRYSGGLDGYTF. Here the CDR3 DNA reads TGTGCCAGCAGGTATAGCGGGGGCCTGGATGGCTACACCTTC.

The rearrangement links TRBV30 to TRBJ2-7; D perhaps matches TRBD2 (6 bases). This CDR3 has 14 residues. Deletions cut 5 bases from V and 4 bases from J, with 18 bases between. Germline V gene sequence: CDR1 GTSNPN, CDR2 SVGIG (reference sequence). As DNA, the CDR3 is TGTGCCTGGCAAGTTGGCGGGGCGGGGTACGAGCAGTACTTC. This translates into CAWQVGGAGYEQYF.

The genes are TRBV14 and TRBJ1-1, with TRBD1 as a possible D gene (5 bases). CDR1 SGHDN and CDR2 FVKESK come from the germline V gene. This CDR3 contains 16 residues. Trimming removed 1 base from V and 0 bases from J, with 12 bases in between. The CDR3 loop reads CASSQGQGYMNTEAFF. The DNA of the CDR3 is TGTGCCAGCAGCCAAGGCCAGGGCTACATGAACACTGAAGCTTTCTTT.

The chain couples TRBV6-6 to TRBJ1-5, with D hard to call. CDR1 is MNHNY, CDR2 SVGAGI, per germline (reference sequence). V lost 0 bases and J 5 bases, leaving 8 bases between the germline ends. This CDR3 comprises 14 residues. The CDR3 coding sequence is TGTGCCAGCAGTTACTCGAATACCGATCAGCCCCAGCATTTT. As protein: CASSYSNTDQPQHF.

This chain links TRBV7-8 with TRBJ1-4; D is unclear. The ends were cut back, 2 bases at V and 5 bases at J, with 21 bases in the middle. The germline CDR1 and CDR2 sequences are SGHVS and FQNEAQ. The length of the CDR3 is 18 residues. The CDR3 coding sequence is TGTGCCAGCAGCTTATCAGTGTTCGGACCCGAAAGAAATGAAAAACTGTTTTTT. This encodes CASSLSVFGPERNEKLFF.

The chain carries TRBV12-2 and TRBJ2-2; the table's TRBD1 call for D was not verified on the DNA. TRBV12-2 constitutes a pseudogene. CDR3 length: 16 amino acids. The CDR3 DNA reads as TGTGCAAGTCGTTACCCTCATAAGAAGACAACCGGGGAGCTGTTTTTT. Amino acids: CASRYPHKKTTGELFF.

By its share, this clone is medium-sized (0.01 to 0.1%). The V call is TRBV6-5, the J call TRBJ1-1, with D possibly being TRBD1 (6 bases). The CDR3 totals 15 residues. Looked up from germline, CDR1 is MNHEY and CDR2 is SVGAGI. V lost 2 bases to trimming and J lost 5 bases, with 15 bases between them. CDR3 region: CASSYTTGLNTEAFF. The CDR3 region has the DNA TGTGCCAGCAGTTACACGACAGGTTTAAATACTGAAGCTTTCTTT.

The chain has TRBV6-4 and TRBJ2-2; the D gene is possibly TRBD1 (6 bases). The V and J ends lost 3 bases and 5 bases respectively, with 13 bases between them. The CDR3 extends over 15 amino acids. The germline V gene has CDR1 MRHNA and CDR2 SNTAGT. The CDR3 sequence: CASSEGQGNTGELFF. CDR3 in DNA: TGTGCCAGCAGTGAGGGGCAGGGGAATACCGGGGAGCTGTTTTTT.

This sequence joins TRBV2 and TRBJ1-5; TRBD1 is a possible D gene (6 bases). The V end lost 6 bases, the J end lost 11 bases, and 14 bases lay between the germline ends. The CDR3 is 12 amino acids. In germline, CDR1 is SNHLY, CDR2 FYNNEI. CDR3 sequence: CASRRGERAQHF. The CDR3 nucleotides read TGTGCCAGCAGAAGGGGGGAACGGGCCCAGCATTTT. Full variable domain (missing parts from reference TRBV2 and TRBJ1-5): EPEVTQTPSHQVTQMGQEVILRCVPISNHLYFYWYRQILGQKVEFLVSFYNNEISEKSEIFDDQFSVERPDGSNFTLKIRSTKLEDSAMYFCASRRGERAQHFGDGTRLSIL.

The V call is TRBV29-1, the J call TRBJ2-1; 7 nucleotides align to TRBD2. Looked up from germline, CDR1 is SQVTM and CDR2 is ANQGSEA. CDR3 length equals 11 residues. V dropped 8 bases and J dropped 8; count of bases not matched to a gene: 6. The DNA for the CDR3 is TGCAGCTCCCTTGGGGGGGATGAGCAGTTCTTC. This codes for CSSLGGDEQFF.

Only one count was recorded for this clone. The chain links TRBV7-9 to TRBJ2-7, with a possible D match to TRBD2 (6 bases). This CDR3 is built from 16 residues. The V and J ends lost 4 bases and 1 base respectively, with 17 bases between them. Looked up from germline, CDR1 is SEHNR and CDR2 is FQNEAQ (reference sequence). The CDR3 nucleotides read TGTGCCAGCAGCTCGACTAGAGGTCCGCTATCCTACGAGCAGTACTTC. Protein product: CASSSTRGPLSYEQYF.

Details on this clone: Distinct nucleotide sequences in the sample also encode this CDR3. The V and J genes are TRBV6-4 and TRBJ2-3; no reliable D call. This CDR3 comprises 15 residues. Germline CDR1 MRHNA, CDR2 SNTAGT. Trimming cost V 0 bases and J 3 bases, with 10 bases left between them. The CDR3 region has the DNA TGTGCCAGCAGTGACTCGATGGGTTCGACAGATACGCAGTATTTT. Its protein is CASSDSMGSTDTQYF.

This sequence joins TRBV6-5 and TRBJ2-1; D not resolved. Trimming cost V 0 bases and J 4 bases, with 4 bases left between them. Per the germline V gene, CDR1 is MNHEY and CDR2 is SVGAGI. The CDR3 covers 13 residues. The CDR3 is CASSYSSYNEQFF. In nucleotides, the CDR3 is TGTGCCAGCAGTTACTCGAGTTACAATGAGCAGTTCTTC.

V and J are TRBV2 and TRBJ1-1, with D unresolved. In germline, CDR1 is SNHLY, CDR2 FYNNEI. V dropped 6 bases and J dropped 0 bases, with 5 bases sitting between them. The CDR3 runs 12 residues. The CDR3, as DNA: TGTGCCAGCAGGGTCATGAACACTGAAGCTTTCTTT. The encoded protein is CASRVMNTEAFF.

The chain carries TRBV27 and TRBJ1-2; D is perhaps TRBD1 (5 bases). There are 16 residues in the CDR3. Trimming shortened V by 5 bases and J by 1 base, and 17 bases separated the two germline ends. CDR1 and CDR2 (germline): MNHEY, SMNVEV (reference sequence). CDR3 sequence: CASSGYQGQLNYGYTF. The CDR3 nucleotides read TGTGCCAGCAGTGGATATCAAGGACAACTTAACTATGGCTACACCTTC.

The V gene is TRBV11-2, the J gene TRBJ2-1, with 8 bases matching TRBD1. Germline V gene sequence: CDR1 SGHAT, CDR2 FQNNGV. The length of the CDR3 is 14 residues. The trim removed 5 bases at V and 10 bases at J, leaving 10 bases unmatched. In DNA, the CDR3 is TGTGCCAGCAGCCCCCAATACAGGGGGGAGGAGCAGTTCTTC. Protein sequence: CASSPQYRGEEQFF.

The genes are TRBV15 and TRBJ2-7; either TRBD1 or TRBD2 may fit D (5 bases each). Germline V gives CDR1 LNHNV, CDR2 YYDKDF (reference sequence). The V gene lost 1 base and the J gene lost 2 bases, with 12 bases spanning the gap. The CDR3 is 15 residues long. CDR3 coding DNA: TGTGCCACCAGCAGAGGAGGCAGGGACGCCTACGAGCAGTACTTC. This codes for CATSRGGRDAYEQYF. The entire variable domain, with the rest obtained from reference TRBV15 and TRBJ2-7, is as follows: DAMVIQNPRYQVTQFGKPVTLSCSQTLNHNVMYWYQQKSSQAPKLLFHYYDKDFNNEADTPDNFQSRRPNTSFCFLDIRSPGLGDTAMYLCATSRGGRDAYEQYFGPGTRLTVT.

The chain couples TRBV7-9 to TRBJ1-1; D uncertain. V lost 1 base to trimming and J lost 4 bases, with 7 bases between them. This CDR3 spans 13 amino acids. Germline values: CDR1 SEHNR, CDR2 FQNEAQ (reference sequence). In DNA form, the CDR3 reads TGTGCCAGCAGCTTAGAAACCCGCACTGAAGCTTTCTTT. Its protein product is CASSLETRTEAFF.

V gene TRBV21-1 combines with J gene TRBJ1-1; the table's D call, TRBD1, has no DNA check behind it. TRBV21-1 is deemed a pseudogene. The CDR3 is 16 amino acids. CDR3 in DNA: TGTGCCAGCAGCAAAGCGCCCCAGACACCGAACACTGAAGCTTTCTTT. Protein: CASSKAPQTPNTEAFF.

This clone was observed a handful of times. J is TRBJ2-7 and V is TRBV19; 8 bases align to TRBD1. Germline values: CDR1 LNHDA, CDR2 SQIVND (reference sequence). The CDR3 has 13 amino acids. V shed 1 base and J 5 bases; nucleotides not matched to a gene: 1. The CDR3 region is CASSIGQGNEQYF. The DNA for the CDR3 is TGTGCCAGTAGTATAGGACAGGGGAACGAGCAGTACTTC.

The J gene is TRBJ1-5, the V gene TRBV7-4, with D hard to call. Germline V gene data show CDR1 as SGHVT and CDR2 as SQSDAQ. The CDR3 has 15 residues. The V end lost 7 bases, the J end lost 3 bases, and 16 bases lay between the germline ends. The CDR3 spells CASTPQKILNQPQHF. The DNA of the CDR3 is TGTGCCAGCACTCCACAAAAGATACTCAATCAGCCCCAGCATTTT.